This T cell receptor (beta chain) was captured by sequencing in a study of blood T cell repertoires in COVID-19. Study-level background: Collection of acute and convalescent COVID-19 samples took place in the United States, Italy and Spain. In each case, the material was cDNA or gDNA derived from T cells, B-cell-depleted T cells, or PBMCs.

In its sample, this clone was seen once. As handled by the study authors: It was from reference gene primer amplification that nucleated cell counts were estimated. TCRdb keeps only in-frame clones here, not all; method: immunoSEQ multiplex PCR. D and trimming come from the DNA, and the V and J calls and clone size come from that table. The sample lists about 380,000 clones; 70% to 90% were seen once. Trimming left V 7 bases short and J 4 bases short, with 17 bases between. This CDR3 region has 15 residues. The germline V gene has CDR1 SNHLY and CDR2 FYNNEI. This TCR was recovered from a man between 40 and 49 years old with acute or convalescent COVID-19. The V call is TRBV2, the J call TRBJ2-1, with a weak D call TRBD2 (5 bases). The material sequenced was peripheral blood. The CDR3 DNA reads TGTGCCAGCAAACACCAAACCACTAGGTACAATGAGCAGTTCTTC. It codes for CASKHQTTRYNEQFF.